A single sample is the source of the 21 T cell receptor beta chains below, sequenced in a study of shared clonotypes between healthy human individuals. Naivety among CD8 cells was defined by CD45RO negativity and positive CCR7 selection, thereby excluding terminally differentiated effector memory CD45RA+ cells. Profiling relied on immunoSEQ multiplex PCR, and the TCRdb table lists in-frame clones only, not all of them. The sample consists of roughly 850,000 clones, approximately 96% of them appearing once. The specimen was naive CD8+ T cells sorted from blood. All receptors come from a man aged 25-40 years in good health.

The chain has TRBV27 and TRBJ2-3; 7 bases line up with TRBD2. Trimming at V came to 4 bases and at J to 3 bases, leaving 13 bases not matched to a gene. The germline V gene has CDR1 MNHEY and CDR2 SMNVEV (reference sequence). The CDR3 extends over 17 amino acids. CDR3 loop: CASSSGIPSGNTDTQYF. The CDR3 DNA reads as TGTGCCAGCAGTTCAGGTATCCCTAGCGGTAATACAGATACGCAGTATTTT.

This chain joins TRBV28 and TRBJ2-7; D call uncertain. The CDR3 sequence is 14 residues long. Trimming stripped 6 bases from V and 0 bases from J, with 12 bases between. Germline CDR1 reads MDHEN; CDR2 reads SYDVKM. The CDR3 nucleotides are TGTGCCAGCAGAGCGCCTGGCATCTCCTACGAGCAGTACTTC. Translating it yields CASRAPGISYEQYF.

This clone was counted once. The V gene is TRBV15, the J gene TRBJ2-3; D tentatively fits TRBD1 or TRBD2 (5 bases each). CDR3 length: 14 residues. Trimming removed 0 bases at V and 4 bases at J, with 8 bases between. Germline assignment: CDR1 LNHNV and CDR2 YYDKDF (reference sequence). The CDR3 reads CATSRDWGPDTQYF. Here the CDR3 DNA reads TGTGCCACCAGCAGAGATTGGGGACCAGATACGCAGTATTTT.

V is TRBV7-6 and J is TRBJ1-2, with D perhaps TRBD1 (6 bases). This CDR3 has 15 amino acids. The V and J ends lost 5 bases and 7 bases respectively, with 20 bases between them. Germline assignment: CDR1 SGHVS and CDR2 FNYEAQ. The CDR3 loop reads CASSPSTGLSGGYTF. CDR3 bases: TGTGCCAGCAGCCCCAGCACAGGGTTATCGGGTGGCTACACCTTC. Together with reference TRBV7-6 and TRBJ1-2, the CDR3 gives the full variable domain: GAGVSQSPRYKVTKRGQDVALRCDPISGHVSLYWYRQALGQGPEFLTYFNYEAQQDKSGLPNDRFSAERPEGSISTLTIQRTEQRDSAMYRCASSPSTGLSGGYTFGSGTRLTVV.

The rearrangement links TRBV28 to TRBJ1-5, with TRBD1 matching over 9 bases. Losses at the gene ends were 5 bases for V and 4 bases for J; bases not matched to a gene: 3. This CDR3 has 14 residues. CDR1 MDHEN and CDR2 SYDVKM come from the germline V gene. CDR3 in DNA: TGTGCCAGCAGTGGGGACAGGGAAAATCAGCCCCAGCATTTT. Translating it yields CASSGDRENQPQHF.

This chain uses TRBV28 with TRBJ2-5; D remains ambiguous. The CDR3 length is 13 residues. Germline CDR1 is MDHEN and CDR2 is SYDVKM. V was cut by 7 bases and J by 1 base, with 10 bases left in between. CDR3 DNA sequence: TGTGCCAGCACTGTCTGGGGCCAAGAGACCCAGTACTTC. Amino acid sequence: CASTVWGQETQYF.

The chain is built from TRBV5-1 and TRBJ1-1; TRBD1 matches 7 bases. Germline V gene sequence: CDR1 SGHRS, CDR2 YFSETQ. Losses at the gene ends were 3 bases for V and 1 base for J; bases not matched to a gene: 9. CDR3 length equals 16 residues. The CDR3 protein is CASSWNPGQQNTEAFF. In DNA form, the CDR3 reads TGCGCCAGCAGCTGGAATCCGGGACAGCAGAACACTGAAGCTTTCTTT.

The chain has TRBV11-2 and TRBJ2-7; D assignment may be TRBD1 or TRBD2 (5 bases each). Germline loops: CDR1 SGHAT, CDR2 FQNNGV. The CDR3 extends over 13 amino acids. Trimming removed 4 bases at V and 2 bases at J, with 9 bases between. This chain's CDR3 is CASSSGTTYEQYF. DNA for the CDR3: TGTGCCAGCAGCTCCGGGACGACCTACGAGCAGTACTTC.

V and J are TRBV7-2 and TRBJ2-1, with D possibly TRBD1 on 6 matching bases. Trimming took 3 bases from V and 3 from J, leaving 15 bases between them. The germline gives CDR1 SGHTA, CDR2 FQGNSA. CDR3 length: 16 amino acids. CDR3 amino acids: CASSFSSAGVYNEQFF. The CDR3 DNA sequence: TGTGCCAGCAGCTTCTCCTCGGCAGGGGTCTACAATGAGCAGTTCTTC.

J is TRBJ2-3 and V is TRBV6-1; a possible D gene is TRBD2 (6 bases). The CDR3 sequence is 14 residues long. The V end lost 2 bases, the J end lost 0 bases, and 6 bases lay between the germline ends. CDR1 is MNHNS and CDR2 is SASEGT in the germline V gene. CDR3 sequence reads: CASSESGSTDTQYF. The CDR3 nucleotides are TGTGCCAGCAGTGAAAGCGGGAGCACAGATACGCAGTATTTT.

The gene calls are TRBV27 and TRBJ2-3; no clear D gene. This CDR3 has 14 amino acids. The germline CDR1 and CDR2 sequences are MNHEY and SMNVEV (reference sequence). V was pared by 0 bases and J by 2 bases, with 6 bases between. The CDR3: CASSLSRPTDTQYF. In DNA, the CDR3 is TGTGCCAGCAGTTTATCGCGACCCACAGATACGCAGTATTTT.

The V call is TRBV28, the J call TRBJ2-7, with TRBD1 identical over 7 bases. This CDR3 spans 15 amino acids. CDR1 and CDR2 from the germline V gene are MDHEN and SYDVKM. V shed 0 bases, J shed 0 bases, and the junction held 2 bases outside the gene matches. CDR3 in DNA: TGTGCCAGCAGTTTATGGGGGACAGCCTCCTACGAGCAGTACTTC. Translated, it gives CASSLWGTASYEQYF.

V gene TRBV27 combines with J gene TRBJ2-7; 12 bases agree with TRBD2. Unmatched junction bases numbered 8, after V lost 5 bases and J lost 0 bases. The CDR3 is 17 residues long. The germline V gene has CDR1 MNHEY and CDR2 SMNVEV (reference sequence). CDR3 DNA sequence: TGTGCCAGCAGTCCTGCTCTAGCGGGAGGGAGCTCCTACGAGCAGTACTTC. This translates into CASSPALAGGSSYEQYF.

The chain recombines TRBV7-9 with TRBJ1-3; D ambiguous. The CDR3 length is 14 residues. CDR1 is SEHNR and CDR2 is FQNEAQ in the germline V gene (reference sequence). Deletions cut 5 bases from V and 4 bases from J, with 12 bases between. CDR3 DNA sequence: TGTGCCAGCAGCCACGAGGTAAACGGAAACACCATATATTTT. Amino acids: CASSHEVNGNTIYF.

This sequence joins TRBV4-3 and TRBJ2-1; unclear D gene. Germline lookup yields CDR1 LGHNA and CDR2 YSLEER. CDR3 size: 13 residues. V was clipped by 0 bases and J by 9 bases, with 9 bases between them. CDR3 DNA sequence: TGCGCCAGCAGCCAAGATGGGTGGGGTGAGCAGTTCTTC. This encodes CASSQDGWGEQFF.

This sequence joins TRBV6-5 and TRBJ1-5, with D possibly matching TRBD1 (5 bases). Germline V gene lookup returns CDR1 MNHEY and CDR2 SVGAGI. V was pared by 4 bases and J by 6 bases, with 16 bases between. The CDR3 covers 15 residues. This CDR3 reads CASSLDGGVSQPQHF. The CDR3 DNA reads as TGTGCCAGCAGTTTAGATGGAGGGGTCTCTCAGCCCCAGCATTTT.

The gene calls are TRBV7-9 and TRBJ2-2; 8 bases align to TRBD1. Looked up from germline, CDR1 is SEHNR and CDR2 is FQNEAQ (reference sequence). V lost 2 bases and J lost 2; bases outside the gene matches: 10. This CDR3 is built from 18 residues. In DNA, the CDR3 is TGTGCCAGCAGCTTATTCGGGACAGGAATACCCAACACCGGGGAGCTGTTTTTT. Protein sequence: CASSLFGTGIPNTGELFF.

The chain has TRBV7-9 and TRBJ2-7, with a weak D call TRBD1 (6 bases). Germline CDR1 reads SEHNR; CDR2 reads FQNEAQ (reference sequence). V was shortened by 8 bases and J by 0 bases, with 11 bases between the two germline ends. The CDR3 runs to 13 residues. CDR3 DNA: TGTGCCAGCCGGACGGACAGCTCCTACGAGCAGTACTTC. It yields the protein CASRTDSSYEQYF.

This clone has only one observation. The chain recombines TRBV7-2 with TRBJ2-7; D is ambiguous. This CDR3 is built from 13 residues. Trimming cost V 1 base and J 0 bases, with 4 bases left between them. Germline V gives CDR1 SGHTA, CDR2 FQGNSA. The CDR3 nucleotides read TGTGCCAGCAGCTTAGAGATCTCCTACGAGCAGTACTTC. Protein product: CASSLEISYEQYF.

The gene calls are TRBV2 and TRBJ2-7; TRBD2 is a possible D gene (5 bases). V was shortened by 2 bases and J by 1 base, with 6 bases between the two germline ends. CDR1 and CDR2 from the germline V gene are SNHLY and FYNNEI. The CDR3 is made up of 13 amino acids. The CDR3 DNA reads TGTGCCAGCAGTGAAAGCGGTTCCTACGAGCAGTACTTC. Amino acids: CASSESGSYEQYF.

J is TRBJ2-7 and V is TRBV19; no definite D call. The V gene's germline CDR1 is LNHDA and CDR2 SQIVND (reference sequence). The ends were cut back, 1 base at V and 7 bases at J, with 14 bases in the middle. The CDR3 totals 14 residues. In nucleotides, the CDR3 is TGTGCCAGTAGTATAGCCGGAGTTCTTGGAGAGCAGTACTTC. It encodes CASSIAGVLGEQYF.